This is a list of T cell receptor beta chains from one sample in a study of cytomegalovirus exposure and HLA in healthy donors. Measured with immunoSEQ multiplex PCR; TCRdb has only the in-frame clones, and not every one. Here the sample spans 85,000 to 100,000 clones, approximately 70% being singletons. The sequencing sample was made of PBMCs. The origin of the receptors is a man aged 45-60 years in good health and CMV-seronegative. Both conserved end residues are part of each CDR3. D genes are given only for firm matches. Clone size is shown for a subset of rows, as once, few, many or a class of expanded clone.

cdr3_nt: TGTGCCAGCAGTTACAACAGCGGGAATTCACCCCTCCACTTT
cdr3_aa: CASSYNSGNSPLHF
clone_size: NA
d_call: NA
v_call: TRBV6-6
j_call: TRBJ1-6

cdr3_nt: TGTGCCAGCAGCCTCTGGACTAGCGACCAAGAGACCCAGTACTTC
cdr3_aa: CASSLWTSDQETQYF
clone_size: NA
d_call: TRBD2
v_call: TRBV7-6
j_call: TRBJ2-5

cdr3_nt: TGTGCCAGCAGTTACGTCGGGATCGACTACGAGCAGTACTTC
cdr3_aa: CASSYVGIDYEQYF
clone_size: NA
d_call: NA
v_call: TRBV6-5
j_call: TRBJ2-7

cdr3_nt: TGTGCCAGCAGCTTAGCGTTAGCGGGACAGGGCCTTGGCTACACCTTC
cdr3_aa: CASSLALAGQGLGYTF
clone_size: NA
d_call: TRBD1
v_call: TRBV13
j_call: TRBJ1-2

cdr3_nt: TGTGCCACCAGTCGAGATCAGCCCCAGCATTTT
cdr3_aa: CATSRDQPQHF
clone_size: few
d_call: NA
v_call: TRBV6-1
j_call: TRBJ1-5

cdr3_nt: TGTGCCAGCAGGTTCTGGGGGACAGGGAGCCACTCTGGAAACACCATATATTTT
cdr3_aa: CASRFWGTGSHSGNTIYF
clone_size: once
d_call: TRBD1
v_call: TRBV11-3
j_call: TRBJ1-3

cdr3_nt: TGCAGCGTCCCATGGGACAGCCCGGCTATGAACACTGAAGCTTTCTTT
cdr3_aa: CSVPWDSPAMNTEAFF
clone_size: NA
d_call: TRBD1
v_call: TRBV29-1
j_call: TRBJ1-1

cdr3_nt: TGTGCCAGCAATACCCGGGGGAGCACAGATACGCAGTATTTT
cdr3_aa: CASNTRGSTDTQYF
clone_size: NA
d_call: NA
v_call: TRBV5-8
j_call: TRBJ2-3

cdr3_nt: TGTGCCAGCAGAGGGGGACAGATCTATGAAGCTTTCTTT
cdr3_aa: CASRGGQIYEAFF
clone_size: NA
d_call: TRBD1
v_call: TRBV7-9
j_call: TRBJ1-1

cdr3_nt: TGCGCCAGCGAAATGAGGAAGAGCTCTGGGGCCAACGTCCTGACTTTC
cdr3_aa: CASEMRKSSGANVLTF
clone_size: NA
d_call: NA
v_call: TRBV10-2
j_call: TRBJ2-6

cdr3_nt: TGCGCCAGCAGCTCCGGACAGGTTGCGTCACCCCTCCACTTT
cdr3_aa: CASSSGQVASPLHF
clone_size: few
d_call: TRBD1
v_call: TRBV5-1
j_call: TRBJ1-6

cdr3_nt: TGTGCCAGCAGCGGGCATAACTACAATGAGCAGTTCTTC
cdr3_aa: CASSGHNYNEQFF
clone_size: once
d_call: NA
v_call: TRBV9
j_call: TRBJ2-1

cdr3_nt: TGTGCCAGTAGTATAAGTTTCGGTGGGCGGGTACTGACCCGACCTATCGGCTACACCTTC
cdr3_aa: CASSISFGGRVLTRPIGYTF
clone_size: NA
d_call: NA
v_call: TRBV19
j_call: TRBJ1-2

cdr3_nt: TGTGCCAGCAGGCTAGCGGGGGGAGTCTGGGAGCTGTTTTTT
cdr3_aa: CASRLAGGVWELFF
clone_size: NA
d_call: TRBD2
v_call: TRBV7-8
j_call: TRBJ2-2

cdr3_nt: TGCGCCAGCAGCCCCTCGACAGCGAGGAGCTCCTACAATGAGCAGTTCTTC
cdr3_aa: CASSPSTARSSYNEQFF
clone_size: NA
d_call: NA
v_call: TRBV4-3
j_call: TRBJ2-1

cdr3_nt: TGTGCCAGCAGCCAAATACTAGCGGCCTCTGAGCAGTTCTTC
cdr3_aa: CASSQILAASEQFF
clone_size: NA
d_call: TRBD2
v_call: TRBV7-2
j_call: TRBJ2-1

cdr3_nt: TGTGCCTGGCGTAGGGCGGTATTCGGGACAGGTAATGAGCAGTTCTTC
cdr3_aa: CAWRRAVFGTGNEQFF
clone_size: NA
d_call: TRBD1
v_call: TRBV30
j_call: TRBJ2-1

cdr3_nt: TGTGCCAGCAGTTACCCCGGACAGGGGGCGCATGAAAAACTGTTTTTT
cdr3_aa: CASSYPGQGAHEKLFF
clone_size: NA
d_call: TRBD1
v_call: TRBV6-6
j_call: TRBJ1-4

cdr3_nt: TGCGCCAGCAGCCTCGATCAAAGCGCCGAACGGAGCGCCCACGGCTACACCTTC
cdr3_aa: CASSLDQSAERSAHGYTF
clone_size: NA
d_call: NA
v_call: TRBV4-1
j_call: TRBJ1-2

cdr3_nt: TGTGCCATCCAACGAAGTGGGCAGAATTACAATGAGCAGTTCTTC
cdr3_aa: CAIQRSGQNYNEQFF
clone_size: NA
d_call: NA
v_call: TRBV10-3
j_call: TRBJ2-1

cdr3_nt: TGCAGCGTTTCTATCCTACGGGAGATAAATGAGCAGTTCTTC
cdr3_aa: CSVSILREINEQFF
clone_size: NA
d_call: NA
v_call: TRBV29-1
j_call: TRBJ2-1

cdr3_nt: TGTGCCAGCAGCCATGTGCGGGAGCAGTTCTTC
cdr3_aa: CASSHVREQFF
clone_size: few
d_call: NA
v_call: TRBV28
j_call: TRBJ2-1

cdr3_nt: TGTGCCAGCAGTTTCATCGGCAGGGTGGACCAAGAGACCCAGTACTTC
cdr3_aa: CASSFIGRVDQETQYF
clone_size: NA
d_call: NA
v_call: TRBV28
j_call: TRBJ2-5

cdr3_nt: TGTGCCAGCGGGGGACAGGGGAAAGGGGGCTACACCTTC
cdr3_aa: CASGGQGKGGYTF
clone_size: once
d_call: TRBD1
v_call: TRBV2
j_call: TRBJ1-2

cdr3_nt: TGTGCCTGGGGCCTTTGGGCAGGGGCCTACGAGCAGTACTTC
cdr3_aa: CAWGLWAGAYEQYF
clone_size: NA
d_call: NA
v_call: TRBV30
j_call: TRBJ2-7

cdr3_nt: TGTGCCTGGAGTCGGTTCCCCTATAATTCACCCCTCCACTTT
cdr3_aa: CAWSRFPYNSPLHF
clone_size: NA
d_call: NA
v_call: TRBV30
j_call: TRBJ1-6

cdr3_nt: TGCAGCGTGGACAGGGGGAGTGCCGATACGCAGTATTTT
cdr3_aa: CSVDRGSADTQYF
clone_size: few
d_call: TRBD1
v_call: TRBV29-1
j_call: TRBJ2-3

cdr3_nt: TGTGCCAGCAGTGCCGGGGTAAAGACCCAGTACTTC
cdr3_aa: CASSAGVKTQYF
clone_size: few
d_call: NA
v_call: TRBV25-1
j_call: TRBJ2-5

cdr3_nt: TGTGCCACCAGCACACAGATGACAGGGCTGGGGGGCTACACCTTC
cdr3_aa: CATSTQMTGLGGYTF
clone_size: NA
d_call: TRBD1
v_call: TRBV15
j_call: TRBJ1-2

cdr3_nt: TGTGCCAGCAGTCAGTCCTCTGGTTTCTTCGGGGAGCTGTTTTTT
cdr3_aa: CASSQSSGFFGELFF
clone_size: NA
d_call: NA
v_call: TRBV28
j_call: TRBJ2-2

cdr3_nt: TGTGCCAGCACCTTGACGACAGGGTCCTATGGCTACACCTTC
cdr3_aa: CASTLTTGSYGYTF
clone_size: once
d_call: TRBD1
v_call: TRBV2
j_call: TRBJ1-2

cdr3_nt: TGCAGCGTTGCCGTAGATACGCAGTATTTT
cdr3_aa: CSVAVDTQYF
clone_size: once
d_call: NA
v_call: TRBV29-1
j_call: TRBJ2-3

cdr3_nt: TGTGCCAGCAGCCCCGGGGTGGGGAGGACGGCCGGCAATGAGCAGTTCTTC
cdr3_aa: CASSPGVGRTAGNEQFF
clone_size: NA
d_call: NA
v_call: TRBV11-2
j_call: TRBJ2-1

cdr3_nt: TGTGCCAGCAGGCCGACAGCACCTAATGAAAAACTGTTTTTT
cdr3_aa: CASRPTAPNEKLFF
clone_size: NA
d_call: NA
v_call: TRBV6-1
j_call: TRBJ1-4

cdr3_nt: TGTGCCAGCAGCCACGGACAGGAAGGCTCCTACGAGCAGTACTTC
cdr3_aa: CASSHGQEGSYEQYF
clone_size: few
d_call: NA
v_call: TRBV12-1
j_call: TRBJ2-7

cdr3_nt: TGCGCCAGCAGCCTTGGACTAGCGGGGGACTCCTACAATGAGCAGTTCTTC
cdr3_aa: CASSLGLAGDSYNEQFF
clone_size: NA
d_call: TRBD2
v_call: TRBV5-1
j_call: TRBJ2-1

cdr3_nt: TGTGCCAGCAGCCTAAGAGGGACCCAGTACTTC
cdr3_aa: CASSLRGTQYF
clone_size: NA
d_call: NA
v_call: TRBV27
j_call: TRBJ2-5

cdr3_nt: TGTGCCTGGAGTGTTGGCCTCGTCTATGGCTACACCTTC
cdr3_aa: CAWSVGLVYGYTF
clone_size: NA
d_call: NA
v_call: TRBV30
j_call: TRBJ1-2

cdr3_nt: TGCGCCAGCAGCCAAGGACAGGGGGCGGGGGCCAAAAACATTCAGTACTTC
cdr3_aa: CASSQGQGAGAKNIQYF
clone_size: NA
d_call: TRBD1
v_call: TRBV4-1
j_call: TRBJ2-4

cdr3_nt: TGCAGCGTTGACAGGGGTAGCTACAATGAGCAGTTCTTC
cdr3_aa: CSVDRGSYNEQFF
clone_size: NA
d_call: NA
v_call: TRBV29-1
j_call: TRBJ2-1

cdr3_nt: TGCGCCAGCAGCGACGTTATCGGCAGGGGGCGCCGTGGCTACACCTTC
cdr3_aa: CASSDVIGRGRRGYTF
clone_size: NA
d_call: TRBD1
v_call: TRBV5-1
j_call: TRBJ1-2

cdr3_nt: TGTGCCAGCAGCGTGGGGACAGGGTATCAGCCCCAGCATTTT
cdr3_aa: CASSVGTGYQPQHF
clone_size: few
d_call: TRBD1
v_call: TRBV9
j_call: TRBJ1-5